A single sample gave rise to the 18 T cell receptor beta chains below, sequenced in a study of early T cells in non-severe SARS-CoV-2 infection. TCRdb independently ran MiXCR on the 5' RACE reads; one entry per CDR3 protein. The sample gives approximately 97,000 distinct CDR3 sequences, about 11% of which show up once; less than 5.5% is in the top ten. The sequencing used whole blood, collected at baseline. Receptors originate from an adult who was a healthcare worker with PCR-confirmed SARS-CoV-2 infection or an uninfected control (not recorded which).

This clonotype was counted a few times. V is TRBV20-1 and J is TRBJ2-2, with D perhaps being TRBD1 or TRBD2 (5 bases each). V lost 5 bases and J 1 base, leaving 26 bases between the germline ends. Germline CDR1 and CDR2: DFQATT and SNEGSKA (reference sequence). The CDR3 has 19 amino acids. The CDR3 protein is CSAAIEPGRARGNTGELFF. The CDR3 DNA is TGCAGTGCTGCCATCGAGCCGGGACGGGCGAGGGGGAACACCGGGGAGCTGTTTTTT.

There are a few counts of this clonotype. V gene TRBV5-1 combines with J gene TRBJ2-2, with a possible D match to TRBD1 (5 bases). The CDR3 runs to 16 residues. The ends were cut back, 6 bases at V and 0 bases at J, with 15 bases in the middle. Germline CDR1 and CDR2: SGHRS and YFSETQ. The CDR3 coding sequence is TGCGCCAGCAATACAGGCGTGTTTTCGAACACCGGGGAGCTGTTTTTT. It encodes CASNTGVFSNTGELFF.

Many counts were recorded for this clonotype. The genes are TRBV28 and TRBJ2-7, with D uncertain. The germline V and J ends were trimmed by 2 bases and 9 bases, with 14 bases remaining between them. CDR1 MDHEN and CDR2 SYDVKM come from the germline V gene. This CDR3 region has 13 residues. The CDR3 reads CASSLVRLPAQYF. CDR3 coding DNA: TGTGCCAGCAGTTTAGTACGGCTACCGGCGCAGTACTTC.

This clonotype was seen ten or more times. The chain combines TRBV29-1 with TRBJ1-1; D is unclear. Per germline, CDR1 SQVTM and CDR2 ANQGSEA. Trimming removed 1 base at V and 11 bases at J, with 17 bases between. CDR3 size: 13 residues. CDR3 bases: TGCAGCGTTGAAGTCAATGAACGGGCTGGGGCTTTCTTT. It yields the protein CSVEVNERAGAFF.

There are many counts of this clonotype. The V call is TRBV7-3, the J call TRBJ2-2; 12 bases fit TRBD2. The V segment lost 5 bases and the J segment 4 bases; nucleotides outside the gene matches: 11. Germline values: CDR1 SGHTA, CDR2 FQGTGA. The CDR3 has 18 residues. This CDR3 reads CASSPEGLAGSVTGELFF. The CDR3 DNA reads as TGTGCCAGCAGCCCAGAAGGACTAGCGGGGAGCGTCACCGGGGAGCTGTTTTTT. The whole variable domain, remainder taken from reference TRBV7-3 and TRBJ2-2, is GAGVSQTPSNKVTEKGKYVELRCDPISGHTALYWYRQSLGQGPEFLIYFQGTGAADDSGLPNDRFFAVRPEGSVSTLKIQRTERGDSAVYLCASSPEGLAGSVTGELFFGEGSRLTVL.

This clonotype was seen at least ten times. This chain uses TRBV20-1 with TRBJ1-1; TRBD1 agrees at 9 bases. This CDR3 has 15 amino acids. Germline CDR1 reads DFQATT; CDR2 reads SNEGSKA (reference sequence). V gave up 0 bases and J gave up 2 bases; unmatched junction bases: 4. The CDR3: CSARDRGQGNTEAFF. The CDR3 DNA is TGCAGTGCTAGAGATCGGGGACAGGGAAACACTGAAGCTTTCTTT.

This clonotype was seen a few times. The J gene is TRBJ2-3, the V gene TRBV11-2, with no clear D. The germline V and J ends were trimmed by 2 bases and 0 bases, with 9 bases remaining between them. Germline-derived CDR1 and CDR2 are SGHAT and FQNNGV. This CDR3 contains 15 residues. This CDR3 reads CASSLTGLSTDTQYF. The CDR3 DNA sequence: TGTGCCAGCAGCTTAACCGGTCTGAGCACAGATACGCAGTATTTT.

V is TRBV27 and J is TRBJ1-6; D is possibly TRBD1 (5 bases). This CDR3 region has 13 residues. Germline loops: CDR1 MNHEY, CDR2 SMNVEV (reference sequence). V was shortened by 8 bases and J by 6 bases, with 11 bases between the two germline ends. The CDR3: CASSLQVNSPLHF. CDR3 DNA sequence: TGTGCCAGCTCTCTACAGGTTAATTCACCCCTCCACTTT.

The rearrangement uses TRBV3-1 and TRBJ2-2; the D is unclear. The CDR3 length is 13 residues. Trimming cost V 0 bases and J 8 bases, with 7 bases left between them. Germline V gene lookup returns CDR1 LGHDT and CDR2 YNNKEL (reference sequence). The CDR3: CASSQEGSGELFF. The CDR3, as DNA: TGTGCCAGCAGCCAAGAGGGCTCAGGGGAGCTGTTTTTT.

This clonotype came up a few times. The genes are TRBV20-1 and TRBJ1-2; 7 bases are shared with TRBD1. The ends lost 6 bases at V and 3 bases at J; junction bases unmatched: 10. This CDR3 spans 14 amino acids. Germline V gene data show CDR1 as DFQATT and CDR2 as SNEGSKA (reference sequence). The CDR3 nucleotides are TGCAGTGCCTGGACAGGTCGTACGGACTATGGCTACACCTTC. Translation: CSAWTGRTDYGYTF.

This clonotype has a count of ten or more. CDR3 nucleotide sequence: TGCAGCGTTGAGATTACAGGAGCTAGCACAGATACGCAGTATTTT. Translation: CSVEITGASTDTQYF. V and J are TRBV29-1 and TRBJ2-3; perhaps TRBD1 as D (5 bases). Trimming took 3 bases from V and 0 from J, leaving 13 bases between them. CDR3 length: 15 residues. CDR1 is SQVTM, CDR2 ANQGSEA, per germline.

This clonotype was observed a few times. This rearrangement joins TRBV5-1 to TRBJ1-2; perhaps TRBD1 as D (5 bases). CDR1 and CDR2 from the germline V gene are SGHRS and YFSETQ. The CDR3 loop spans 14 amino acids. The germline V and J ends were trimmed by 1 base and 5 bases, with 12 bases remaining between them. The CDR3 protein is CASSLQGRSYGYTF. CDR3 DNA: TGCGCCAGCAGCTTGCAGGGACGCTCATATGGCTACACCTTC.

This chain joins TRBV20-1 and TRBJ2-2; 7 nucleotides align to TRBD1. This CDR3 contains 16 residues. Unmatched junction bases numbered 11, after V lost 3 bases and J lost 4 bases. Germline V lookup: CDR1 DFQATT, CDR2 SNEGSKA (reference sequence). CDR3 sequence reads: CSASTADRAGTGELFF. CDR3 DNA sequence: TGCAGTGCTAGTACAGCCGACAGGGCGGGCACCGGGGAGCTGTTTTTT.

This clonotype was counted only a few times. A read error may be the cause here, since a much bigger clone is one base away. The chain employs TRBV3-1 and TRBJ1-1; possibly TRBD1 for D (6 bases). Germline V CDR1 and CDR2: LGHDT, YNNKEL (reference sequence). The CDR3 totals 16 residues. The CDR3: CASSQVLTDGGTEVFF. The CDR3 DNA follows: TGTGCCAGCAGCCAAGTACTTACCGATGGGGGCACTGAAGTTTTCTTT.

This clonotype was found many times. The chain employs TRBV4-3 and TRBJ2-3; a weak D match, TRBD2 (5 bases). Germline V lookup: CDR1 LGHNA, CDR2 YSLEER. Trimming removed 1 base from V and 4 bases from J, with 12 bases in between. The CDR3 loop spans 15 amino acids. The CDR3 sequence: CASSQASSWADTQYF. The CDR3 bases are TGCGCCAGCAGCCAAGCTAGCAGTTGGGCAGATACGCAGTATTTT.

This clonotype was observed many times. The rearrangement links TRBV5-1 to TRBJ2-3; D remains unclear. The ends were cut back, 0 bases at V and 9 bases at J, with 14 bases in the middle. Germline values: CDR1 SGHRS, CDR2 YFSETQ. CDR3 length: 14 residues. CDR3 in DNA: TGCGCCAGCAGCTTGGGGTCGACCTTTACGACGCAGTATTTT. This encodes CASSLGSTFTTQYF.

This clonotype was observed a handful of times. The V gene is TRBV29-1, the J gene TRBJ2-7, with a possible D match to TRBD1 (5 bases). The length of the CDR3 is 13 residues. Germline V gene data show CDR1 as SQVTM and CDR2 as ANQGSEA. The ends were cut back, 7 bases at V and 2 bases at J, with 15 bases in the middle. The CDR3 DNA sequence: TGCAGCGCACTAACGGACATAGCCTACGAGCAGTACTTC. Encoded protein: CSALTDIAYEQYF.

This clonotype was observed a few times. The chain joins TRBV7-3 to TRBJ2-3, with a tentative D call TRBD2 (7 bases). The germline V gene encodes CDR1 SGHTA and CDR2 FQGTGA. The V end was cut by 0 bases, the J end by 2 bases, with 12 bases between. The CDR3 extends over 16 amino acids. DNA for the CDR3: TGTGCCAGCAGCTTAACGGGGGGGCTCACCACAGATACGCAGTATTTT. Its protein is CASSLTGGLTTDTQYF.